This TCR beta chain was captured in a study of PD-1 blockade in classical Hodgkin lymphoma. Across the whole study: Nivolumab 3 mg/kg was given intravenously every 2 weeks.

Points on this clone: Its antigen is currently unknown.

General observations from the study: TCR diversity at baseline was reported to be reduced in newly diagnosed patients relative to healthy donors.

Germline CDR1 reads MNHNS; CDR2 reads SASEGT. There are 13 residues in the CDR3. Trimming removed 6 bases from V and 5 bases from J, with 14 bases in between. Repertoires were generated with immunoSEQ multiplex PCR, while TCRdb's copy carries only in-frame clones and drops some. Seen here are tens of thousands of clones, more than 60% observed once, and the top ten hold roughly 9.8%. Specified time point: cycle 4 day 1 (C4D1), after 5 to 7 weeks of nivolumab. Autologous stem cell transplantation was followed by relapse in every patient, and brentuximab vedotin exposure varied. This chain joins TRBV6-1 and TRBJ2-7; D unresolved. The TCR comes from a human donor with classical Hodgkin lymphoma. The sample in question was peripheral blood mononuclear cells (PBMCs), obtained before the fourth cycle of nivolumab. The CDR3 region has the DNA TGTGCCAGCAGCCTAGTCGGTAGGAACGAGCAGTACTTC. Translating it yields CASSLVGRNEQYF.